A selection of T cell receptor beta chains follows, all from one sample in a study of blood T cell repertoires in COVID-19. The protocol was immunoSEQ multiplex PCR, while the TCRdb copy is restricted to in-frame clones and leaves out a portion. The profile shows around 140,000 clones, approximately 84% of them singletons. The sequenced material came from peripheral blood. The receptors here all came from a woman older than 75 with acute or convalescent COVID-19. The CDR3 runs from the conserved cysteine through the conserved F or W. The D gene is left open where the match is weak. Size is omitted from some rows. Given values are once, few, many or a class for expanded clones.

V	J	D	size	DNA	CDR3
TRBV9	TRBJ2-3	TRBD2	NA	TGTGCCAGCAGCGCGGGACTAGCGGGCACCACAGATACGCAGTATTTT	CASSAGLAGTTDTQYF
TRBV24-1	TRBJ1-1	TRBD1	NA	TGTGCCACCAGTGATCCCGGACAGGGAATGTTCTTT	CATSDPGQGMFF
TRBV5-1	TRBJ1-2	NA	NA	TGCGCCAGCAGCTTGGCGTCAGGGGTGGGCTATGGCTACACCTTC	CASSLASGVGYGYTF
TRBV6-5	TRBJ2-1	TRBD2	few	TGTGCCAGCAGTTTAGCGGGGGGGCGCTCCTACAATGAGCAGTTCTTC	CASSLAGGRSYNEQFF
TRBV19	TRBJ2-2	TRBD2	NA	TGTGCCAGTAGCCAGGCAGCGGGAGTAGGAACCGGGGAGCTGTTTTTT	CASSQAAGVGTGELFF
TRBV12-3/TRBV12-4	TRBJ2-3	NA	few	TGTGCCAGCAGTCTCAGCACAGATACGCAGTATTTT	CASSLSTDTQYF
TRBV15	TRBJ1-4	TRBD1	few	TGTGCCACCAGCCTTACAGGGGGAGGGAATGAAAAACTGTTTTTT	CATSLTGGGNEKLFF
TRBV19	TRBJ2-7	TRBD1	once	TGTGCCAGTAGGCCGGGACAGGGGATCTACGAGCAGTACTTC	CASRPGQGIYEQYF
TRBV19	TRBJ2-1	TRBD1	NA	TGTGCCAGTAGCTTGGGACAGGTCCCTGGCAATGAGCAGTTCTTC	CASSLGQVPGNEQFF
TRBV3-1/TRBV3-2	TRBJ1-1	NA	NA	TGTGCCAGCAGCCAACATGCCTTCGGGGGACCTCTAGGAGCTTTCTTT	CASSQHAFGGPLGAFF
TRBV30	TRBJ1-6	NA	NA	TGTGCCTGGATGCGCCCCTGGAGCTCCTATAATTCACCCCTCCACTTT	CAWMRPWSSYNSPLHF
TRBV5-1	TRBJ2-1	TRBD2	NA	TGCGCCAGCAGCTTGCGGCAGCGGGGGGTCTCCTACAATGAGCAGTTCTTC	CASSLRQRGVSYNEQFF
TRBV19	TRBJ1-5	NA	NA	TGTGCCAGTAGTATCCTTCGGTATAGCAATCAGCCCCAGCATTTT	CASSILRYSNQPQHF
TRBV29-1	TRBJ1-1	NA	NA	TGCAGCGTTGAAGATGGGTGGCGGAGGGCCACTGAAGCTTTCTTT	CSVEDGWRRATEAFF
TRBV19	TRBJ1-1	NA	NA	TGTGCCAGTAGTGTCCGGAGCGGTGAAGCTTTCTTT	CASSVRSGEAFF
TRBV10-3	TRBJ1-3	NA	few	TGTGCCATCGCCGGCTCGGGAGGAAACACCATATATTTT	CAIAGSGGNTIYF
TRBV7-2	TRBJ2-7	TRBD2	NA	TGTGCCAGCAGCTCGACTAGCACCACCGAGCAGTACTTC	CASSSTSTTEQYF
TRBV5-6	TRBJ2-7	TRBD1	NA	TGTGCCAGCAGCGCGCCCCGGACAGGTTCTTCCTACGAGCAGTACTTC	CASSAPRTGSSYEQYF
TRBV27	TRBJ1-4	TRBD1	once	TGTGCCAGCAGCTCCTTGGGACAGGGGTTCGAAAAACTGTTTTTT	CASSSLGQGFEKLFF
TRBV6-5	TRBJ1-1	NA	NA	TGTGCCAGCAGTAGACAGGCGGGGGGGACTGAAGCTTTCTTT	CASSRQAGGTEAFF
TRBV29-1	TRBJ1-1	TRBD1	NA	TGCAGCGTGCCCCAAGGGACAGCTGGGACTCTGAACACTGAAGCTTTCTTT	CSVPQGTAGTLNTEAFF
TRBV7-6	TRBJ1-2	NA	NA	TGTGCCAGCAGCTTAATCCCAGGGCCCATCTATGGCTACACCTTC	CASSLIPGPIYGYTF
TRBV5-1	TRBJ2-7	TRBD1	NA	TGCGCCAGCAGCCAGAGACAGGGGCAATACGAGCAGTACTTC	CASSQRQGQYEQYF
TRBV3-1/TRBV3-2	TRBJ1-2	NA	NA	TGTGCCAGCAGCATCCGACAGGCCACCTATGGCTACACCTTC	CASSIRQATYGYTF
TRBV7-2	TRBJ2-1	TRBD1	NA	TGTGCCAGCAGCTTCTTGGGACAGGGTCGAAGTGAGCAGTTCTTC	CASSFLGQGRSEQFF
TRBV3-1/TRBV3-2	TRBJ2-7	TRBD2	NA	TGTGCCAGCAGCCCCCATAGCGGGGGAACCTACGAGCAGTACTTC	CASSPHSGGTYEQYF
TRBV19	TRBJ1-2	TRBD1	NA	TGTGCCAGTAGTATCGGGGGACAGGGGGACTATGGCTACACCTTC	CASSIGGQGDYGYTF
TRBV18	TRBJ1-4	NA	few	TGTGCCAGCTCACAGCGGACTAATGAAAAACTGTTTTTT	CASSQRTNEKLFF
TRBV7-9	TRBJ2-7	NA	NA	TGTGCCAGCAGCTTAAGAGGGGGGGCGCGGTCCTACGAGCAGTACTTC	CASSLRGGARSYEQYF
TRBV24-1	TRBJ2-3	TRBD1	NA	TGTGCCACCAGTGATTTAGGGGGCTATACGCAGTATTTT	CATSDLGGYTQYF
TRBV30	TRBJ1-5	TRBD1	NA	TGTGCCTGGAGTGTAGGGACAGGGGGGCAGCCCCAGCATTTT	CAWSVGTGGQPQHF
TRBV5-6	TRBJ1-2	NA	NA	TGTGCCAGCAGCTGGGGGGGCAGAACTAACTATGGCTACACCTTC	CASSWGGRTNYGYTF